This entry features one TCR beta chain sequence. Its antigen is unidentified. Clones were sequenced by immunoSEQ multiplex PCR, and TCRdb holds only the in-frame ones, with some missing. The table has tens of thousands of clones, roughly 92% seen once. Time point reported: week 35, safety follow-up. Doses of 300 ug of mutant IDH1 20-mer peptide were given with topical imiquimod. The data were taken from a study of a mutant IDH1 vaccine in newly diagnosed glioma. Regarding the study as a whole: Pseudoprogression looked unconnected to shifts in top peripheral T cell clonotypes.

Germline V gives CDR1 SGHVS, CDR2 FNYEAQ. The CDR3 runs to 15 residues. V was cut by 1 base and J by 6 bases, with 12 bases left in between. The source was PBMCs, collected from a glioma patient whose treatment included an IDH1 peptide vaccine. This chain links TRBV7-6 with TRBJ1-4; TRBD1 might be the D (5 bases). The TCR was taken from a man between 50 and 59 years old with glioma. The CDR3 DNA follows: TGTGCCAGCAGCTTAGAATGGGGGGAAGATGAAAAACTGTTTTTT. This codes for CASSLEWGEDEKLFF.